The 15 T cell receptor beta chains below were found in one sample sequenced in a study of regulatory T cells in long-lasting Graves disease. The TCR beta library used iRepertoire HTBI primers with Arm-PCR amplification of CDR3. Each CDR3 protein is one row after TCRdb ran MiXCR on the multiplex PCR reads. The top ten clones hold 7.1% of a sample with around 450,000 distinct CDR3 sequences, 20% to 25% of them seen once. The time point here: persistent/refractory GD, antithyroid drugs over 5 years with positive TRAb. Generation of the TCR library employed RNA extracted from PBMCs. The sample in question was peripheral blood mononuclear cells (PBMCs), obtained when the disease was refractory, from a patient treated with antithyroid drugs. The receptors stem from a female donor with Graves disease.

This clonotype was recorded at least ten times. The chain uses TRBV28 and TRBJ2-7; D might be TRBD2 (5 bases). Germline V gene sequence: CDR1 MDHEN, CDR2 SYDVKM. The CDR3 runs 13 residues. Trimming left V 5 bases short and J 5 bases short, with 13 bases between. This CDR3 is CASSPVDFDEQYF. In DNA, the CDR3 is TGTGCCAGCAGTCCCGTGGACTTCGACGAGCAGTACTTC.

This chain links TRBV20-1 with TRBJ2-3, with 14 bases fitting TRBD2. This CDR3 contains 20 residues. V shed 5 bases, J shed 3 bases, and the junction held 19 bases outside the gene matches. The V gene's germline CDR1 is DFQATT and CDR2 SNEGSKA (reference sequence). This chain's CDR3 is CSAPRSGTSGRRYWTDTQYF. The CDR3 coding sequence is TGCAGTGCTCCCCGGTCCGGGACTAGCGGGAGACGGTATTGGACAGATACGCAGTATTTT.

The chain has TRBV28 and TRBJ2-7, with 11 bases matching TRBD2. Germline loops: CDR1 MDHEN, CDR2 SYDVKM. Trimming cost V 5 bases and J 4 bases; bases outside gene matches: 7. The CDR3 has 15 residues. The CDR3 region is CASSPTLAGVYEQYF. The CDR3 DNA is TGTGCCAGCAGTCCGACACTAGCGGGAGTTTACGAGCAGTACTTC.

This clonotype was picked up many times. The chain has TRBV24-1 and TRBJ2-6; TRBD1 aligns across 10 bases. The junction had 10 bases not matched to a gene; V was cut back by 4 bases and J by 2 bases. Germline V gives CDR1 KGHDR, CDR2 SFDVKD. The CDR3 sequence is 19 residues long. DNA of the CDR3: TGTGCCACCAGTGACCCCTCGACAGGGGGCCTAGCTGGGGCCAACGTCCTGACTTTC. The encoded protein is CATSDPSTGGLAGANVLTF.

This clonotype appeared many times. The V and J genes are TRBV13 and TRBJ2-7, with a weak D call TRBD1 (6 bases). CDR1 and CDR2 (germline): PRHDT, FYEKMQ (reference sequence). Deletions cut 4 bases from V and 3 bases from J, with 25 bases between. CDR3 length: 18 amino acids. Here the CDR3 reads CASSSSSPTGFSIYEQYF. In nucleotides, the CDR3 is TGTGCCAGCAGCTCCTCGTCCCCCACAGGGTTTAGCATCTACGAGCAGTACTTC.

The table lists this clonotype with many counts. The genes are TRBV10-3 and TRBJ2-6; TRBD1 might be the D (5 bases). The V gene lost 0 bases and the J gene lost 2 bases, with 8 bases spanning the gap. This CDR3 is built from 16 residues. Germline CDR1 and CDR2: ENHRY and SYGVKD. CDR3 sequence: CAISESDRTGANVLTF. In DNA form, the CDR3 reads TGTGCCATCAGTGAGTCCGACAGAACTGGGGCCAACGTCCTGACTTTC.

This clonotype turned up a few times. This chain uses TRBV6-1 with TRBJ1-5; TRBD1 is a possible D gene (5 bases). V was shortened by 6 bases and J by 3 bases, with 9 bases between the two germline ends. From germline, CDR1 is MNHNS and CDR2 SASEGT. CDR3 length equals 13 residues. Written as DNA, the CDR3 is TGTGCCAGCAGCGACAGTTTCAATCAGCCCCAGCATTTT. This gives the protein CASSDSFNQPQHF.

The J gene is TRBJ1-5, the V gene TRBV7-2, with D unresolved. V lost 2 bases and J 3 bases, leaving 11 bases between the germline ends. Germline CDR1 SGHTA, CDR2 FQGNSA. The CDR3 loop spans 15 amino acids. The CDR3 DNA reads as TGTGCCAGCAGCTTAATGTCTGGGAACAATCAGCCCCAGCATTTT. Translation: CASSLMSGNNQPQHF.

This clonotype has at least ten counts. The V call is TRBV6-1, the J call TRBJ2-5; tentatively, D is TRBD1 (6 bases). Trimming pared 5 bases from V and 2 bases from J, leaving 9 bases between. Germline assignment: CDR1 MNHNS and CDR2 SASEGT. The CDR3 loop spans 13 amino acids. The CDR3 sequence: CASSRTAQETQYF. The CDR3 region has the DNA TGTGCCAGCAGTAGGACAGCACAAGAGACCCAGTACTTC.

This clonotype has a count of ten or more. The gene calls are TRBV6-1 and TRBJ2-2, with D possibly being TRBD1 (6 bases). The V gene's germline CDR1 is MNHNS and CDR2 SASEGT. The CDR3 extends over 18 amino acids. V dropped 1 base and J dropped 0 bases, with 15 bases sitting between them. CDR3 DNA sequence: TGTGCCAGCAGTGAAGGGACCCGACAGGCTGCGAACACCGGGGAGCTGTTTTTT. This sequence encodes CASSEGTRQAANTGELFF.

This clonotype was counted a few times. V usage is TRBV20-1 and J usage is TRBJ1-2, with a tentative D call TRBD1 (5 bases). Trimming took 1 base from V and 0 from J, leaving 18 bases between them. The length of the CDR3 is 17 residues. Germline values: CDR1 DFQATT, CDR2 SNEGSKA (reference sequence). CDR3 nucleotides: TGCAGTGCTAGAGTGCGGCAGGGTTCATTTCCTAACTATGGCTACACCTTC. This encodes CSARVRQGSFPNYGYTF.

This clonotype turned up a few times. The chain links TRBV19 to TRBJ1-1, with 8 nucleotides matching TRBD1. CDR3 length equals 15 residues. J was trimmed by 5 bases and V by 3 bases; bases with no gene match: 8. CDR1 and CDR2 (germline): LNHDA, SQIVND (reference sequence). Here the CDR3 reads CASSITETGGTEAFF. DNA for the CDR3: TGTGCCAGTAGTATTACCGAAACAGGGGGGACTGAAGCTTTCTTT.

The rearrangement joins TRBV12-3 or TRBV12-4 to TRBJ2-1; a weak D match, TRBD2 (6 bases). The CDR3 covers 15 residues. Trimming removed 6 bases from V and 5 bases from J, with 17 bases in between. The CDR3 bases are TGTGCCAGCAGCCAACTAGCTCCAACAGACAATGAGCAGTTCTTC. It codes for CASSQLAPTDNEQFF.

In its sample, this clonotype was seen many times. This chain uses TRBV25-1 with TRBJ2-7, with 9 bases identical to TRBD1. V lost 3 bases and J lost 6; bases outside the gene matches: 3. The CDR3 contains 13 residues. Germline assignment: CDR1 MGHDK and CDR2 SYGVNS. CDR3 nucleotides: TGTGCCAGCAGTGATGGGACAGGGTTCGAGCAGTACTTC. Translation gives CASSDGTGFEQYF.

This clonotype showed up just a few times. The chain is built from TRBV29-1 and TRBJ1-2, with 8 bases identical to TRBD1. The CDR3 is made up of 11 amino acids. Germline V gene data show CDR1 as SQVTM and CDR2 as ANQGSEA. J lost 7 bases, V lost 6 bases, and 4 bases had no gene match. CDR3 loop: CSVGTGGGYTF. In nucleotides, the CDR3 is TGCAGCGTCGGGACAGGAGGTGGCTACACCTTC. The variable domain in full, completed from reference TRBV29-1 and TRBJ1-2, reads SAVISQKPSRDICQRGTSLTIQCQVDSQVTMMFWYRQQPGQSLTLIATANQGSEATYESGFVIDKFPISRPNLTFSTLTVSNMSPEDSSIYLCSVGTGGGYTFGSGTRLTVV.